These 15 T cell receptor beta chains share one sample of origin, sequenced in a study of cytomegalovirus exposure and HLA in healthy donors. With 60 Vbeta and 13 Jbeta primers, the PCR was carried out. Some clones are missing from TCRdb's copy, which holds only in-frame ones; the method was immunoSEQ multiplex PCR. This table has under 200,000 clones, around 78% appearing once. The sample was PBMCs. These receptors all come from a man aged 25-45 years in good health and CMV-seronegative.

The gene calls are TRBV5-6 and TRBJ2-1; the match to TRBD1 covers 8 bases. The CDR3 has 11 residues. Losses at the gene ends were 4 bases for V and 14 bases for J; bases not matched to a gene: 5. Germline V lookup: CDR1 SGHDT, CDR2 YYEEEE. CDR3 protein: CASSLDRAKFF. As DNA, the CDR3 is TGTGCCAGCAGCCTGGACAGGGCAAAGTTCTTC.

V and J are TRBV9 and TRBJ2-7; weak D call: TRBD1 (5 bases). Germline V CDR1 and CDR2: SGDLS, YYNGEE. The CDR3 has 15 residues. Deletions cut 0 bases from V and 5 bases from J, with 15 bases between. CDR3 bases: TGTGCCAGCAGCGTAGACGGCAGGGTGTATAACGAGCAGTACTTC. It yields the protein CASSVDGRVYNEQYF.

This clone has a single count. This sample also contains other DNA sequences that code for the same CDR3. The gene calls are TRBV4-2 and TRBJ2-3; no clear D. CDR3 size: 14 residues. Germline lookup yields CDR1 LGHNA and CDR2 YNFKEQ. Trimming pared 1 base from V and 0 bases from J, leaving 5 bases between. The DNA for the CDR3 is TGTGCCAGCAGCCAAGTTGCGAGCACAGATACGCAGTATTTT. Amino acids: CASSQVASTDTQYF.

The rearrangement links TRBV7-9 to TRBJ1-2; D unclear. Germline V CDR1 and CDR2: SEHNR, FQNEAQ (reference sequence). The CDR3 runs 12 residues. V lost 5 bases and J 3 bases, leaving 7 bases between the germline ends. In DNA form, the CDR3 reads TGTGCCAGCAGCAGGGAGGACTATGGCTACACCTTC. It is translated as CASSREDYGYTF.

J is TRBJ2-1 and V is TRBV9, with D perhaps matching TRBD1 (6 bases). Trimming shortened V by 0 bases and J by 4 bases, and 14 bases separated the two germline ends. The CDR3 spans 16 residues. The germline gives CDR1 SGDLS, CDR2 YYNGEE. The chain's CDR3 is CASSVVKGVGYNEQFF. In DNA form, the CDR3 reads TGTGCCAGCAGCGTAGTCAAGGGGGTTGGGTACAATGAGCAGTTCTTC. The variable domain in full, with the rest retrieved from reference TRBV9 and TRBJ2-1, is DSGVTQTPKHLITATGQRVTLRCSPRSGDLSVYWYQQSLDQGLQFLIQYYNGEERAKGNILERFSAQQFPDLHSELNLSSLELGDSALYFCASSVVKGVGYNEQFFGPGTRLTVL.

V is TRBV19 and J is TRBJ2-7; a weak D match, TRBD2 (6 bases). Germline lookup yields CDR1 LNHDA and CDR2 SQIVND (reference sequence). The CDR3 extends over 13 amino acids. Trimming cost V 5 bases and J 1 base, with 9 bases left between them. CDR3 residues: CASSPRGSYEQYF. The CDR3 DNA sequence: TGTGCCAGTAGTCCCCGGGGGTCCTACGAGCAGTACTTC.

The chain carries TRBV10-3 and TRBJ2-5; no definite D call. The J call may not be correct, given that the DNA end is closer to TRBJ2-7. CDR3 length: 14 residues. The germline V gene encodes CDR1 ENHRY and CDR2 SYGVKD. This CDR3 reads CAISESASSYEQYF. The CDR3 nucleotides are TGTGCCATCAGTGAGTCAGCTTCCTCCTACGAGCAGTACTTC.

The chain combines TRBV15 with TRBJ1-2; 8 nucleotides align to TRBD1. The length of the CDR3 is 13 residues. Trimming at V came to 5 bases and at J to 7 bases, leaving 6 bases not matched to a gene. The V gene's germline CDR1 is LNHNV and CDR2 YYDKDF (reference sequence). The chain's CDR3 is CATSGQGAPGYTF. CDR3 nucleotides: TGTGCCACCAGCGGGCAGGGGGCGCCTGGCTACACCTTC.

This clone appeared a few times. The V and J genes are TRBV13 and TRBJ2-2; tentatively, D is TRBD1 (5 bases). Trimming took 8 bases from V and 4 from J, leaving 11 bases between them. Germline V gene data show CDR1 as PRHDT and CDR2 as FYEKMQ (reference sequence). The CDR3 runs 13 residues. The CDR3: CASPAGPTGELFF. In nucleotides, the CDR3 is TGTGCCAGCCCAGCAGGGCCCACCGGGGAGCTGTTTTTT.

The chain is built from TRBV29-1 and TRBJ1-2, with 10 bases lining up with TRBD1. V shed 1 base and J 5 bases; nucleotides not matched to a gene: 1. The CDR3 consists of 13 residues. Germline assignment: CDR1 SQVTM and CDR2 ANQGSEA. CDR3: CSVEGTGGYGYTF. CDR3 DNA: TGCAGCGTTGAAGGGACAGGGGGGTATGGCTACACCTTC.

The J gene is TRBJ1-5, the V gene TRBV9, with a possible D match to TRBD1 (5 bases). Germline CDR1 SGDLS, CDR2 YYNGEE. This CDR3 is 15 amino acids long. The germline V and J ends were trimmed by 0 bases and 7 bases, with 14 bases remaining between them. The CDR3 coding sequence is TGTGCCAGCAGCGTAGACGGTTTTGGGGGGCAGCCCCAGCATTTT. Translation gives CASSVDGFGGQPQHF.

In this sample, this clone turned up once. Other DNA sequences within the sample encode an identical CDR3. V is TRBV5-4 and J is TRBJ2-1; tentative D call: TRBD2 (6 bases). Germline V CDR1 and CDR2: SGHNT, YYREEE (reference sequence). The CDR3 runs to 14 residues. V was clipped by 2 bases and J by 5 bases, with 11 bases between them. The DNA of the CDR3 is TGTGCCAGCAGCTTCGGTCCGGGGGACAATGAGCAGTTCTTC. Protein product: CASSFGPGDNEQFF.

V and J are TRBV5-1 and TRBJ2-2; D gene unclear. Between the trimmed V and J ends, which lost 2 bases and 4 bases, there was a span of 3 bases. Germline loops: CDR1 SGHRS, CDR2 YFSETQ. The length of the CDR3 is 12 residues. The CDR3, as DNA: TGCGCCAGCAGCTTCAGCACCGGGGAGCTGTTTTTT. This translates into CASSFSTGELFF.

V and J are TRBV2 and TRBJ2-4, with a tentative D call TRBD1 (5 bases). The CDR3 spans 17 residues. Germline CDR1 reads SNHLY; CDR2 reads FYNNEI. V gave up 7 bases and J gave up 0 bases, with 19 bases separating them. DNA of the CDR3: TGTGCCAGCATGGCCAGGGCTTTGAAGGTAGCCAAAAACATTCAGTACTTC. Protein: CASMARALKVAKNIQYF.

The chain combines TRBV28 with TRBJ1-2; D unclear. The CDR3 has 13 amino acids. Trimming took 3 bases from V and 7 from J, leaving 12 bases between them. Germline-derived CDR1 and CDR2 are MDHEN and SYDVKM. The CDR3 loop is CASSFTVLVGYTF. CDR3 nucleotide sequence: TGTGCCAGCAGTTTTACAGTATTAGTTGGCTACACCTTC.